Shown below are 28 T cell receptor beta chains from a single sample sequenced in a study of T-cell reconstitution after alpha-beta-depleted transplantation in children. Unique molecular identifiers were built into the TCRbeta library. Each CDR3 protein gets one entry after TCRdb re-called the PCR reads with MiXCR. The sample lists roughly 89,000 distinct CDR3 sequences, 12% occurring once. Sample: PBMCs from the stem cell graft donor, taken from the stem cell graft. These receptors all come from a human donor who donated a stem cell graft to a child with inherited bone marrow failure.

The rearrangement uses TRBV6-5 and TRBJ1-6, with D uncertain. V was pared by 2 bases and J by 8 bases, with 10 bases between. Germline V gene data show CDR1 as MNHEY and CDR2 as SVGAGI. The CDR3 consists of 14 residues. CDR3 in amino acids: CASSYGGGYSPLHF. DNA for the CDR3: TGTGCCAGCAGTTACGGTGGAGGGTATTCACCCCTCCACTTT.

This clonotype came up many times. At one end, the junction sequence differs from germline, possibly due to a read error. This chain connects TRBV7-8 to TRBJ2-1; 8 bases align to TRBD2. CDR1 SGHVS and CDR2 FQNEAQ come from the germline V gene. The CDR3 length is 15 residues. CDR3 sequence reads: CASSLVGTKEREQFF. The CDR3 region has the DNA TGTGCCAGCAGCTTAGTGGGGACTAAGGAGCGGGAGCAATTCTTC.

This clonotype was seen repeatedly, ten times or more. V usage is TRBV29-1 and J usage is TRBJ2-5; 8 bases are a match to TRBD2. The CDR3 runs 14 residues. The V gene end was trimmed by 4 bases and the J gene end by 2 bases; junction bases not matched to a gene: 6. Germline CDR1 is SQVTM and CDR2 is ANQGSEA. CDR3 nucleotides: TGCAGCGTTGGACTATCGGGAGGGCAAGAGACCCAGTACTTC. Protein product: CSVGLSGGQETQYF. The full variable domain, completed using reference TRBV29-1 and TRBJ2-5, is SAVISQKPSRDICQRGTSLTIQCQVDSQVTMMFWYRQQPGQSLTLIATANQGSEATYESGFVIDKFPISRPNLTFSTLTVSNMSPEDSSIYLCSVGLSGGQETQYFGPGTRLLVL.

As DNA, the CDR3 is TGTGCCAGCAGCTTGGGGCAGATCGAGCAGTACTTC. Translation: CASSLGQIEQYF. This chain uses TRBV7-9 with TRBJ2-7; D is possibly TRBD1 (5 bases). Germline V gene data show CDR1 as SEHNR and CDR2 as FQNEAQ (reference sequence). V dropped 3 bases and J dropped 6 bases, with 9 bases sitting between them. This CDR3 contains 12 residues. The whole variable domain, remainder taken from reference TRBV7-9 and TRBJ2-7, is DTGVSQNPRHKITKRGQNVTFRCDPISEHNRLYWYRQTLGQGPEFLTYFQNEAQLEKSRLLSDRFSAERPKGSFSTLEIQRTEQGDSAMYLCASSLGQIEQYFGPGTRLTVT.

In its sample, this clonotype was seen many times. The V gene is TRBV7-2, the J gene TRBJ2-2, with 10 bases aligning to TRBD2. Per the germline V gene, CDR1 is SGHTA and CDR2 is FQGNSA. The CDR3 sequence is 18 residues long. V dropped 9 bases and J dropped 2; count of bases not matched to a gene: 15. CDR3 amino acids: CARYHPGSGGPNTGELFF. For the CDR3, the DNA is TGTGCCAGATACCATCCGGGTAGCGGGGGGCCCAACACCGGGGAGCTGTTTTTT.

The table lists this clonotype with many counts. The chain carries TRBV28 and TRBJ1-2, with no clear D. The CDR3 loop spans 12 amino acids. Trimming removed 8 bases at V and 7 bases at J, with 14 bases between. Germline CDR1 and CDR2: MDHEN and SYDVKM. CDR3 nucleotide sequence: TGTGCCAGCGGACTAGGGTCAGTTGGCTACACCTTC. It is translated as CASGLGSVGYTF.

This clonotype was picked up many times. This chain's CDR3 is CASSWGAGRQFF. The DNA of the CDR3 is TGTGCCAGCAGCTGGGGAGCGGGAAGGCAGTTCTTC. The chain couples TRBV5-6 to TRBJ2-1; 7 bases are shared with TRBD2. Germline CDR1 SGHDT, CDR2 YYEEEE. The V gene end was trimmed by 3 bases and the J gene end by 12 bases; junction bases not matched to a gene: 6. This CDR3 contains 12 residues. Combining the CDR3 with reference TRBV5-6 and TRBJ2-1 gives the whole variable domain DAGVTQSPTHLIKTRGQQVTLRCSPKSGHDTVSWYQQALGQGPQFIFQYYEEEERQRGNFPDRFSGHQFPNYSSELNVNALLLGDSALYLCASSWGAGRQFFGPGTRLTVL.

This clonotype was detected only a few times. The chain uses TRBV28 and TRBJ1-1; maybe TRBD1 (6 bases). The V and J ends lost 7 bases and 8 bases respectively, with 17 bases between them. The germline V gene encodes CDR1 MDHEN and CDR2 SYDVKM. This CDR3 is 13 amino acids long. The CDR3 DNA follows: TGTGCCAGCACCCGACAGGATCTTATGGAAGCTTTCTTT. Translated, it gives CASTRQDLMEAFF.

Ten or more counts support this clonotype. V is TRBV6-2 or TRBV6-3 and J is TRBJ2-1; TRBD2 agrees at 8 bases. The germline CDR1 and CDR2 sequences are MNHEY and SVGEGT. This CDR3 has 15 amino acids. J gave up 0 bases and V 5 bases, and 3 bases lay outside the gene matches. The CDR3 region has the DNA TGTGCCAGCAGTGAGAGCGGGAGCTCCTACAATGAGCAGTTCTTC. Protein product: CASSESGSSYNEQFF.

The gene calls are TRBV7-2 and TRBJ1-6; D is perhaps TRBD1 (5 bases). Looked up from germline, CDR1 is SGHTA and CDR2 is FQGNSA. The CDR3 contains 12 residues. Trimming left V 1 base short and J 10 bases short, with 5 bases between. The CDR3 DNA sequence: TGTGCCAGCAGCTTAGAGGGGTCACCCCTCCACTTT. This sequence encodes CASSLEGSPLHF.

Many counts were recorded for this clonotype. The rearrangement joins TRBV2 to TRBJ2-3; no firm D call. Trimming left V 7 bases short and J 2 bases short, with 13 bases between. The CDR3 length is 14 residues. Germline assignment: CDR1 SNHLY and CDR2 FYNNEI. This CDR3 reads CASTAGELTDTQYF. CDR3 nucleotide sequence: TGTGCCAGCACGGCAGGAGAACTCACAGATACGCAGTATTTT.

This clonotype has ten or more counts. The gene calls are TRBV5-8 and TRBJ1-1; no reliable D call. This CDR3 is built from 13 residues. Trimming took off 4 bases at V and 5 bases at J, with 12 bases between the two ends. Germline V gene sequence: CDR1 SGHTS, CDR2 YDEGEE. CDR3 coding DNA: TGTGCCAGCAGCACCCCGTTTAGGACTGAAGCTTTCTTT. Protein sequence: CASSTPFRTEAFF.

Many counts were recorded for this clonotype. The chain uses TRBV12-3 or TRBV12-4 and TRBJ1-1, with no clear D. Trimming took 5 bases from V and 1 from J, leaving 11 bases between them. The CDR3 runs to 14 residues. CDR3 residues: CASSLSGRNTEAFF. The CDR3 DNA reads TGTGCCAGCAGTCTGTCCGGTAGGAACACTGAAGCTTTCTTT.

This clonotype was counted between two and nine times. This chain uses TRBV7-9 with TRBJ2-3, with 7 bases matching TRBD1. After removal of 5 bases from V and 4 bases from J, the junction contained 6 bases not matched to a gene. Germline lookup yields CDR1 SEHNR and CDR2 FQNEAQ (reference sequence). The CDR3 contains 14 residues. This CDR3 is CASSLGQVADTQYF. CDR3 in DNA: TGTGCCAGCAGCCTTGGACAGGTTGCAGATACGCAGTATTTT.

This clonotype was counted ten times or more. J is TRBJ1-4 and V is TRBV20-1, with 9 positions matching TRBD1. The germline gives CDR1 DFQATT, CDR2 SNEGSKA (reference sequence). With V trimmed by 5 bases and J by 10 bases, 8 bases remained unmatched. The CDR3 extends over 13 amino acids. The CDR3 nucleotides are TGCAGTGCTTCCGGGACAGGGAAACGAAAACTGTTTTTT. This gives the protein CSASGTGKRKLFF.

This chain uses TRBV7-2 with TRBJ2-7; 8 bases line up with TRBD1. Germline V gene lookup returns CDR1 SGHTA and CDR2 FQGNSA. Trimming cost V 6 bases and J 7 bases; bases outside gene matches: 14. CDR3 size: 15 residues. The CDR3 DNA follows: TGTGCCAGCAGTTACCCTTCGGCAGGGGGCAGGGAGCAGTACTTC. The encoded protein is CASSYPSAGGREQYF.

This clonotype was seen many times. This rearrangement joins TRBV29-1 to TRBJ2-1; perhaps TRBD1 as D (6 bases). This CDR3 is built from 14 residues. CDR1 and CDR2 (germline): SQVTM, ANQGSEA. Trimming left V 3 bases short and J 4 bases short, with 13 bases between. The CDR3 spells CSVEDSLSYNEQFF. Written as DNA, the CDR3 is TGCAGCGTTGAGGACAGTTTAAGTTACAATGAGCAGTTCTTC.

This clonotype was recorded many times. The J gene is TRBJ2-2, the V gene TRBV29-1, with 8 bases that match TRBD2. The germline V gene has CDR1 SQVTM and CDR2 ANQGSEA. The CDR3 covers 12 residues. Trimming took 3 bases from V and 7 from J; bases not matched to a gene: 1. CDR3 loop: CSVDGGGGELFF. For the CDR3, the DNA is TGCAGCGTTGACGGGGGGGGCGGGGAGCTGTTTTTT.

This clonotype was observed a handful of times. The rearrangement joins TRBV29-1 to TRBJ2-5, with TRBD2 as a possible D gene (6 bases). Germline-derived CDR1 and CDR2 are SQVTM and ANQGSEA. V was shortened by 7 bases and J by 8 bases, with 17 bases between the two germline ends. The CDR3 length is 12 residues. The CDR3 DNA follows: TGCAGCGACACGGGGGACGGTCGAACCCAGTACTTC. Its protein is CSDTGDGRTQYF.

This clonotype has a count of ten or more. V is TRBV6-6 and J is TRBJ1-1; D call uncertain. The CDR3 is made up of 11 amino acids. CDR1 is MNHNY, CDR2 SVGAGI, per germline (reference sequence). V was trimmed by 2 bases and J by 8 bases, leaving 6 bases between them. The CDR3 bases are TGTGCCAGCAGTTACGGGGTGGAAGCTTTCTTT. It specifies CASSYGVEAFF.

This clonotype was observed many times. The V and J genes are TRBV7-2 and TRBJ1-2; perhaps TRBD1 as D (6 bases). The CDR3 length is 14 residues. Trimming took 4 bases from V and 5 from J, leaving 14 bases between them. From germline, CDR1 is SGHTA and CDR2 FQGNSA. CDR3 DNA sequence: TGTGCCAGCAGCTCCTACGAGGGGGGATATGGCTACACCTTC. Translating it yields CASSSYEGGYGYTF.

This clonotype was observed at least ten times. V gene TRBV7-2 combines with J gene TRBJ2-2, with 9 bases matching TRBD1. The CDR3 runs 15 residues. Germline V gives CDR1 SGHTA, CDR2 FQGNSA. J was trimmed by 6 bases and V by 5 bases; bases with no gene match: 7. CDR3 in amino acids: CASSPRDRAPGELFF. CDR3 bases: TGTGCCAGCAGCCCGCGGGACAGGGCCCCCGGGGAGCTGTTTTTT. Variable domain in full (rest from reference TRBV7-2 and TRBJ2-2): GAGVSQSPSNKVTEKGKDVELRCDPISGHTALYWYRQSLGQGLEFLIYFQGNSAPDKSGLPSDRFSAERTGGSVSTLTIQRTQQEDSAVYLCASSPRDRAPGELFFGEGSRLTVL.

This clonotype came up once. This chain joins TRBV4-2 and TRBJ1-2; 8 positions agree with TRBD1. The CDR3 covers 16 residues. CDR1 is LGHNA and CDR2 is YNFKEQ in the germline V gene. Trimming removed 0 bases from V and 6 bases from J; junction bases left unmatched: 9. The CDR3 sequence: CASSQDIQRTGNGYTF. As DNA, the CDR3 is TGTGCCAGCAGCCAAGATATTCAGAGGACAGGGAATGGCTACACCTTC.

This clonotype appeared a few times. A junction boundary mismatches the germline segment, possibly from a read error. The chain employs TRBV6-4 and TRBJ1-5; weak D call: TRBD1 (5 bases). This CDR3 has 14 residues. Germline assignment: CDR1 MRHNA and CDR2 SNTAGT. Written as DNA, the CDR3 is TGTGCCAGCAGTGTCAAGACAGAAAATCGGCCCCAGCATTTT. Its translation: CASSVKTENRPQHF.

This clonotype was seen at least ten times. The CDR3 loop is CASAFVGRGGNEQFF. CDR3 nucleotides: TGTGCCAGCGCTTTTGTCGGGCGGGGTGGCAATGAGCAGTTCTTC. The V and J genes are TRBV28 and TRBJ2-1; D is perhaps TRBD2 (6 bases). The CDR3 has 15 amino acids. The germline CDR1 and CDR2 sequences are MDHEN and SYDVKM. V lost 8 bases, J lost 6 bases, and 20 bases lay in between.

This clonotype was seen ten or more times. The chain combines TRBV9 with TRBJ2-7, with D perhaps assigned TRBD1 or TRBD2 (5 bases each). Looked up from germline, CDR1 is SGDLS and CDR2 is YYNGEE. The ends were cut back, 3 bases at V and 4 bases at J, with 14 bases in the middle. This CDR3 contains 14 residues. Written as DNA, the CDR3 is TGTGCCAGCAGCGAGGGTGGGACCAATTACGAGCAGTACTTC. Protein sequence: CASSEGGTNYEQYF.

The gene calls are TRBV7-9 and TRBJ1-6; D unresolved. Germline CDR1 SEHNR, CDR2 FQNEAQ (reference sequence). V lost 1 base and J 3 bases, leaving 7 bases between the germline ends. The CDR3 totals 15 residues. In DNA form, the CDR3 reads TGTGCCAGCAGCTTAGTGGCTCTCTATAATTCACCCCTCCACTTT. Residues: CASSLVALYNSPLHF.

This clonotype was counted many times. The chain carries TRBV4-1 and TRBJ2-7, with 13 positions matching TRBD2. V lost 2 bases, J lost 5 bases, and 6 bases stayed unmatched. Germline CDR1 reads MGHRA; CDR2 reads YSYEKL. The CDR3 spans 16 residues. The CDR3 loop reads CASSQHGLAGEDEQYF. The DNA for the CDR3 is TGCGCCAGCAGCCAACATGGACTAGCGGGAGAAGACGAGCAGTACTTC.